What follows describes a single TCR beta chain. The sample originates from a study of blood T cell repertoires in COVID-19. The overall study: Both acute and convalescent COVID-19 samples were obtained from the United States, Italy and Spain. PBMCs, B-cell-depleted T cells, or T cells provided the cDNA or gDNA that made up the material.

Original handling: Counts of nucleated cells, estimated from reference gene primer amplification, were obtained. Here immunoSEQ multiplex PCR was the method, and the copy in TCRdb shows in-frame clones only, minus some. V and J calls and clone size are copied from that table; D and trimming were computed from the DNA. Among roughly 57,000 clones listed, 75% to 80% were seen once. J was trimmed by 4 bases and V by 0 bases; bases with no gene match: 5. The CDR3 has 15 amino acids. Germline V gene lookup returns CDR1 MRHNA and CDR2 SNTAGT. The sample was peripheral blood. The V gene is TRBV6-4, the J gene TRBJ1-2; TRBD1 agrees at 7 bases. This TCR came from a man between 65 and 80 years old with active or convalescent COVID-19. CDR3 DNA: TGTGCCAGCAGTGACTCCCCGGGACAGTTCTATGGCTACACCTTC. Translation: CASSDSPGQFYGYTF.